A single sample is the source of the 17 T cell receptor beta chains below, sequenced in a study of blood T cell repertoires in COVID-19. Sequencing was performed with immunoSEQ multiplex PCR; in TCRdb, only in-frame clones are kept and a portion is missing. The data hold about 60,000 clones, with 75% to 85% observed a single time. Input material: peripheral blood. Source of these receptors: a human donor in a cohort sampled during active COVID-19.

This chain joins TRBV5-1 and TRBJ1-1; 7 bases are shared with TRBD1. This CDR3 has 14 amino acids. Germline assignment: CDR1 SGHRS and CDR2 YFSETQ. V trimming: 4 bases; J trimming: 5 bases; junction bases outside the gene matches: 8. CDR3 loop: CASSLGQEGTEAFF. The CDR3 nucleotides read TGCGCCAGCAGCCTTGGACAGGAGGGGACTGAAGCTTTCTTT.

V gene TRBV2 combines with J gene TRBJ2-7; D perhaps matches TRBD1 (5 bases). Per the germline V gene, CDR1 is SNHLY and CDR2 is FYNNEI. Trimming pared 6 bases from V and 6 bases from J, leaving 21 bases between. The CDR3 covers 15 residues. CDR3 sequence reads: CASSATGAPALEQYF. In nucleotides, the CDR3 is TGTGCCAGCAGCGCCACAGGAGCTCCGGCCCTCGAGCAGTACTTC.

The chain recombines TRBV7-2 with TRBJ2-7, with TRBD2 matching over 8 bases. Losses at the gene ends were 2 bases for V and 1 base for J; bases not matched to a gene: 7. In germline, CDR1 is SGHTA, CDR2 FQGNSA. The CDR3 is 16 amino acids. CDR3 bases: TGTGCCAGCAGCTTATCCTCTCGGGGGGGGTCCTACGAGCAGTACTTC. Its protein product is CASSLSSRGGSYEQYF.

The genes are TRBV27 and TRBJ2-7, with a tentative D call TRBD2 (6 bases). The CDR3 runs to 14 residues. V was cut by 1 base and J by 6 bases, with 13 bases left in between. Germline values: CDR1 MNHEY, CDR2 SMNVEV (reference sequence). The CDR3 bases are TGTGCCAGCAGTTTATTTCCGGGGGTCGGCGAGCAGTACTTC. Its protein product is CASSLFPGVGEQYF.

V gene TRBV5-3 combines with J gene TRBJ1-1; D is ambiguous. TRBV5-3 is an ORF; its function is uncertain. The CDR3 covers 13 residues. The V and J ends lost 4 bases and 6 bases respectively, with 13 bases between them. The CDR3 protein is CARSPGLPAEAFF. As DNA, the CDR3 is TGTGCCAGAAGCCCCGGTCTGCCCGCTGAAGCTTTCTTT.

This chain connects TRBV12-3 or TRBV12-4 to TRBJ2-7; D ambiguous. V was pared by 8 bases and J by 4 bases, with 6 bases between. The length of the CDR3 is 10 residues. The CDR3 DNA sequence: TGTGCCAGCGGCTTGTACGAGCAGTACTTC. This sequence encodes CASGLYEQYF.

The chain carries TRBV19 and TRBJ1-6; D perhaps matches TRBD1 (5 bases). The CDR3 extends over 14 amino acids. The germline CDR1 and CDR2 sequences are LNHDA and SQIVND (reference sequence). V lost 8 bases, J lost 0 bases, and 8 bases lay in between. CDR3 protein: CASRGGSYNSPLHF. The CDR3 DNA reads TGTGCCAGTCGGGGGGGCTCCTATAATTCACCCCTCCACTTT. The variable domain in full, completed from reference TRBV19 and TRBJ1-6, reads DGGITQSPKYLFRKEGQNVTLSCEQNLNHDAMYWYRQDPGQGLRLIYYSQIVNDFQKGDIAEGYSVSREKKESFPLTVTSAQKNPTAFYLCASRGGSYNSPLHFGNGTRLTVT.

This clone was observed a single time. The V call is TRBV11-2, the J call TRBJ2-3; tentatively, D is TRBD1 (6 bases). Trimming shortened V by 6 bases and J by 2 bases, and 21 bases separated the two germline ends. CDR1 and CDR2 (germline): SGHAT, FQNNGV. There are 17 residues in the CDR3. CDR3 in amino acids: CASSERGLMDPTDTQYF. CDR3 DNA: TGTGCCAGCAGTGAGAGGGGGTTAATGGATCCCACAGATACGCAGTATTTT.

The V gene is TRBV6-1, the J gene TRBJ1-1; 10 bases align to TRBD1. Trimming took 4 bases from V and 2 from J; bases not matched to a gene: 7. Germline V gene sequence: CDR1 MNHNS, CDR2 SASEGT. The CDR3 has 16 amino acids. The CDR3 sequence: CASSVGQGTTNTEAFF. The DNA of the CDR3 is TGTGCCAGCAGTGTGGGACAGGGGACCACAAACACTGAAGCTTTCTTT.

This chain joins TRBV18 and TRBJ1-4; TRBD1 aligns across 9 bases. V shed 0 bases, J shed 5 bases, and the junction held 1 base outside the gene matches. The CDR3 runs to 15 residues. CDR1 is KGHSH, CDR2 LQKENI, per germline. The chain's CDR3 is CASSPPGTGNEKLFF. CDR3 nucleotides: TGTGCCAGCTCACCACCCGGGACAGGGAATGAAAAACTGTTTTTT.

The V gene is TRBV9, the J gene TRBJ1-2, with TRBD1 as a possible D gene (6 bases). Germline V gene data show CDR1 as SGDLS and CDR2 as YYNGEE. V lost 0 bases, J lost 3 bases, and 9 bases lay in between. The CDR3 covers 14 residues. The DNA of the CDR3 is TGTGCCAGCAGCGTAGGGACAGTCGACTATGGCTACACCTTC. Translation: CASSVGTVDYGYTF. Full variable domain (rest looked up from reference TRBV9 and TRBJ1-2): DSGVTQTPKHLITATGQRVTLRCSPRSGDLSVYWYQQSLDQGLQFLIQYYNGEERAKGNILERFSAQQFPDLHSELNLSSLELGDSALYFCASSVGTVDYGYTFGSGTRLTVV.

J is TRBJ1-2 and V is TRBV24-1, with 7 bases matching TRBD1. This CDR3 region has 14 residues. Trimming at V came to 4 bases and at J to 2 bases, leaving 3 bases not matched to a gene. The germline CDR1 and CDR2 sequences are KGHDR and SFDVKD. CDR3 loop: CATSEAGQNYGYTF. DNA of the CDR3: TGTGCCACCAGTGAGGCGGGACAGAACTATGGCTACACCTTC.

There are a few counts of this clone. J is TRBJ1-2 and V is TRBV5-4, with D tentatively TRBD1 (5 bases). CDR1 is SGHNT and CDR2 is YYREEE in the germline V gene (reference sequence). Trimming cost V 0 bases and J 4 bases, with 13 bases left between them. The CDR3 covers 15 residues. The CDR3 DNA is TGTGCCAGCAGCTTGGCTGGGGGGGTTTCCTATGGCTACACCTTC. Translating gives CASSLAGGVSYGYTF.

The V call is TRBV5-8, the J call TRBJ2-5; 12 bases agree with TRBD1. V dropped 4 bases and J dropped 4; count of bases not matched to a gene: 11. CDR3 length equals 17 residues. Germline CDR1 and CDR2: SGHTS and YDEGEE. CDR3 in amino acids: CASSTGQGARGTETQYF. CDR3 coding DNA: TGTGCCAGCAGCACGGGACAGGGGGCGCGGGGAACAGAGACCCAGTACTTC.

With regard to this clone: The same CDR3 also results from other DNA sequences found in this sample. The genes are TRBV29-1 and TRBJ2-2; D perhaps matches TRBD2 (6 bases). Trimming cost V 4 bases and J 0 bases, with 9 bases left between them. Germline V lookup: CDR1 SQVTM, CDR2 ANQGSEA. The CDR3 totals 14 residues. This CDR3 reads CSVGLAANTGELFF. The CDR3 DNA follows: TGCAGCGTTGGGTTAGCGGCGAACACCGGGGAGCTGTTTTTT.

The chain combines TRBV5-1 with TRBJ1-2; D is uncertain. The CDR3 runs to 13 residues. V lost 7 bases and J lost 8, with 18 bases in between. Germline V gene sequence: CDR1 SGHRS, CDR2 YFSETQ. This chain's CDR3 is CASATTDWQGYTF. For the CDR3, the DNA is TGCGCCAGCGCCACGACCGACTGGCAAGGCTACACCTTC. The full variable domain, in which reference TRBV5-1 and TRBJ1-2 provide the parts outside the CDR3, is KAGVTQTPRYLIKTRGQQVTLSCSPISGHRSVSWYQQTPGQGLQFLFEYFSETQRNKGNFPGRFSGRQFSNSRSEMNVSTLELGDSALYLCASATTDWQGYTFGSGTRLTVV.

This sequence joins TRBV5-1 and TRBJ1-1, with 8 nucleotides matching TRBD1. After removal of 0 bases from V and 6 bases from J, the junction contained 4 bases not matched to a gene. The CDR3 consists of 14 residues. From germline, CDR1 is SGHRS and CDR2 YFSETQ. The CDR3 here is CASSLALGQAEAFF. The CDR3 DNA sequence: TGCGCCAGCAGCTTGGCCTTGGGACAGGCTGAAGCTTTCTTT.